This T cell receptor beta chain was sequenced in a study of prognosis after radiotherapy for stage I lung cancer. Across the whole study: Patients were approximately 13 men and more than 5 women aged 53 to 84, median approximately 71 years. Radiotherapy was SBRT in 3 to 5 fractions with a biologically effective dose of at least 100 Gy. The study's findings and limits: In the expanded TCR clones, tumor specificity was not determined. Post-treatment Shannon entropy following stereotactic body radiation therapy was lower among patients who developed distant metastases.

In this sample, this clonotype turned up many times. Antigen unknown. A read error may be the cause here, since a much bigger clone is one base away. CDR3 of TCR beta was amplified from genomic DNA via a two-round multiplex PCR. Initially, in first-round PCR, primers specific to each TRBV and TRBJ gene were used. TCRdb fed the multiplex PCR reads into MiXCR, producing one record per CDR3 protein. There are roughly 30,000 distinct CDR3 sequences in the sample; about 43% occur only once, and about 17% lies in the top ten. Material: PBMCs, obtained before or after stereotactic body radiation therapy (not recorded which). The sequence was collected from a donor over 45 with non-small cell lung cancer.

The CDR3: CAGSPRGRTGELFF. The CDR3, as DNA: TGTGCCGGCAGCCCCAGGGGGCGAACCGGGGAGCTGTTTTTT. The chain employs TRBV11-1 and TRBJ2-2; TRBD1 matches at 8 bases. Germline V gives CDR1 SGHAT, CDR2 FQDESV (reference sequence). This CDR3 has 14 residues.